The 3 T cell receptor beta chains below come from one sample, sequenced in a study of shared clonotypes between healthy human individuals. The table came from immunoSEQ multiplex PCR; TCRdb's copy has only in-frame clones and leaves some out. The sample lists under 2,000,000 clones, about 94% seen once, with around 1.2% in the top ten. The naive CD8 fraction comprised CD45RO-negative cells positively selected for CCR7 and excluded terminally differentiated effector memory CD45RA+ cells. Sequences were obtained from naive CD8+ T cells sorted from blood. The receptors here all came from a man aged 18 to 30 in good health.

This chain's CDR3 is CASRVLAGSNNEQFF. DNA of the CDR3: TGTGCCAGCAGAGTATTAGCGGGCTCGAACAATGAGCAGTTCTTC. This sequence joins TRBV6-5 and TRBJ2-1; TRBD2 aligns across 7 bases. With 6 bases clipped from V and 5 bases from J, the junction kept 10 bases outside the gene matches. This CDR3 has 15 residues. Germline assignment: CDR1 MNHEY and CDR2 SVGAGI.

For this clone: Germline is not matched at one junction end, which may reflect a read error. The rearrangement links TRBV4-1 to TRBJ2-5; D remains ambiguous. Germline values: CDR1 MGHRA, CDR2 YSYEKL. The CDR3 has 17 residues. CDR3 amino acids: CASSEDKIGSPQETQYF. CDR3 sequence (DNA): TGCGCCAGCAGCGAAGACAAGATTGGGTCCCCCCAAGAGACCCAGTACTTC.

This chain uses TRBV7-2 with TRBJ2-7, with D unresolved. The CDR3 has 13 residues. Trimming took off 6 bases at V and 3 bases at J, with 12 bases between the two ends. CDR1 and CDR2 from the germline V gene are SGHTA and FQGNSA. The CDR3 coding sequence is TGTGCCAGCAGTTTACCCGACTTCTACGAGCAGTACTTC. Amino acid sequence: CASSLPDFYEQYF.